Each of the 20 T cell receptor beta chains below was sequenced from the same sample in a study of post-analysis software for immune sequencing data. Their recognized antigens are unknown. Unique molecular identifiers tagged the TCR beta cDNA libraries. MiXCR was run by TCRdb on the PCR reads, yielding one entry per CDR3 protein. Here the sample spans 700,000 to 800,000 distinct CDR3 sequences, roughly 30% being singletons. Notes on the study in general: Several TRBV segments were more frequent in patients than controls; TRBV5-6, TRBV5-1 and TRBV20-1 belonged to this group.

The sequenced material came from blood. The receptors originated from a girl aged 5-17 years with multiple sclerosis.

This clonotype has at least ten counts. This rearrangement joins TRBV7-9 to TRBJ2-6; D unresolved. This CDR3 has 13 amino acids. V was shortened by 3 bases and J by 2 bases, with 2 bases between the two germline ends. Germline CDR1 is SEHNR and CDR2 is FQNEAQ (reference sequence). The CDR3, as DNA: TGTGCCAGCAGCTTTCCTGGGGCCAACGTCCTGACTTTC. This sequence encodes CASSFPGANVLTF.

The table lists this clonotype with a few counts. The chain recombines TRBV29-1 with TRBJ2-1; 8 nucleotides agree with TRBD1. With V trimmed by 6 bases and J by 6 bases, 4 bases remained unmatched. This CDR3 region has 12 residues. Per the germline V gene, CDR1 is SQVTM and CDR2 is ANQGSEA. The chain's CDR3 is CSVMTGVNEQFF. The CDR3 bases are TGCAGCGTCATGACAGGGGTCAATGAGCAGTTCTTC.

The chain recombines TRBV29-1 with TRBJ2-7, with TRBD1 identical over 7 bases. The CDR3 totals 11 residues. The ends lost 4 bases at V and 6 bases at J; junction bases unmatched: 3. Germline CDR1 and CDR2: SQVTM and ANQGSEA. The CDR3 nucleotides are TGCAGCGTTGGCCGGGACAGCGAGCAGTACTTC. This gives the protein CSVGRDSEQYF.

V usage is TRBV20-1 and J usage is TRBJ2-7; D gene unclear. The J call could be wrong; TRBJ2-5 is a better fit for the DNA end. CDR1 and CDR2 from the germline V gene are DFQATT and SNEGSKA (reference sequence). The CDR3 has 13 residues. CDR3 coding DNA: TGCAGTGCCCATGGAGTTGTGTGTGAGACCCAGTACTTC. This gives the protein CSAHGVVCETQYF.

The chain joins TRBV5-1 to TRBJ2-5; 8 nucleotides agree with TRBD2. Germline CDR1 reads SGHRS; CDR2 reads YFSETQ. V lost 3 bases, J lost 3 bases, and 10 bases stayed unmatched. The CDR3 contains 16 residues. The chain's CDR3 is CASSWRPRGGEETQYF. The CDR3 DNA follows: TGCGCCAGCAGCTGGAGGCCCCGGGGGGGCGAAGAGACCCAGTACTTC.

The V and J genes are TRBV6-1 and TRBJ2-2; maybe TRBD2 (5 bases). V was pared by 4 bases and J by 4 bases, with 10 bases between. In germline, CDR1 is MNHNS, CDR2 SASEGT. This CDR3 spans 14 amino acids. This CDR3 is CASSALASTGELFF. As DNA, the CDR3 is TGTGCCAGCAGTGCTCTAGCCTCCACCGGGGAGCTGTTTTTT.

The J gene is TRBJ2-1, the V gene TRBV20-1; 10 bases are shared with TRBD2. The V gene end was trimmed by 5 bases and the J gene end by 3 bases; junction bases not matched to a gene: 4. The germline V gene encodes CDR1 DFQATT and CDR2 SNEGSKA (reference sequence). This CDR3 comprises 14 residues. CDR3 DNA sequence: TGCAGTGCTCCCCTAGCGGGGGACTACAATGAGCAGTTCTTC. This encodes CSAPLAGDYNEQFF.

V is TRBV20-1 and J is TRBJ2-1; 7 positions agree with TRBD2. Germline V gene lookup returns CDR1 DFQATT and CDR2 SNEGSKA (reference sequence). V shed 4 bases and J 14 bases; nucleotides not matched to a gene: 11. The CDR3 covers 12 residues. The chain's CDR3 is CSATVGWGGEFF. DNA of the CDR3: TGCAGTGCTACTGTAGGTTGGGGAGGGGAGTTCTTC.

J is TRBJ1-1 and V is TRBV5-1; 7 bases line up with TRBD1. The CDR3 is 14 residues long. Germline CDR1 reads SGHRS; CDR2 reads YFSETQ. Trimming at V came to 0 bases and at J to 11 bases, leaving 10 bases not matched to a gene. The CDR3 sequence: CASSLADRSGGAFF. CDR3 nucleotides: TGCGCCAGCAGCTTGGCGGACAGGAGCGGTGGGGCTTTCTTT.

Note on this clonotype: One end of the junction varies from germline; a read error may be responsible. The CDR3: CAGSPRAGGRDTQYF. CDR3 nucleotides: TGTGCCGGCAGCCCGCGGGCGGGAGGGAGAGATACGCAGTATTTT. The chain recombines TRBV6-5 with TRBJ2-3, with 9 bases aligning to TRBD2. Germline V gene lookup returns CDR1 MNHEY and CDR2 SVGAGI. This CDR3 region has 15 residues.

The chain couples TRBV14 to TRBJ2-5, with no clear D. The last part of the DNA fits TRBJ2-7 better; the J call may be wrong. Germline lookup yields CDR1 SGHDN and CDR2 FVKESK. The CDR3 has 14 amino acids. The CDR3 bases are TGTGCCAGCAGCCCTACGGCAGTCGCCTACGAGCAGTACTTC. Translated, it gives CASSPTAVAYEQYF.

This chain's CDR3 is CASSPVLAGVGREQFF. The CDR3 nucleotides are TGTGCCAGCAGCCCGGTGCTAGCGGGAGTAGGTCGAGAGCAGTTCTTC. The rearrangement links TRBV7-9 to TRBJ2-1; 10 bases fit TRBD2. The V gene end was trimmed by 5 bases and the J gene end by 10 bases; junction bases not matched to a gene: 14. The germline gives CDR1 SEHNR, CDR2 FQNEAQ (reference sequence). The CDR3 has 16 residues. Drawing the rest from reference TRBV7-9 and TRBJ2-1, the complete variable domain is DTGVSQNPRHKITKRGQNVTFRCDPISEHNRLYWYRQTLGQGPEFLTYFQNEAQLEKSRLLSDRFSAERPKGSFSTLEIQRTEQGDSAMYLCASSPVLAGVGREQFFGPGTRLTVL.

The V gene is TRBV12-3 or TRBV12-4, the J gene TRBJ2-3; D might be TRBD1 or TRBD2, each matching 6 bases. CDR3 length: 16 amino acids. The V and J ends lost 1 base and 4 bases respectively, with 15 bases between them. Here the CDR3 DNA reads TGTGCCAGCAGTTTAGGGGGGGCAGGGAGCGCAGATACGCAGTATTTT. Translation: CASSLGGAGSADTQYF.

The genes are TRBV20-1 and TRBJ2-3; 9 bases map to TRBD1. Germline CDR1 reads DFQATT; CDR2 reads SNEGSKA (reference sequence). This CDR3 contains 15 residues. V shed 1 base, J shed 2 bases, and the junction held 4 bases outside the gene matches. The CDR3 sequence is CSARGTGGLTDTQYF. The CDR3 nucleotides are TGCAGTGCTAGAGGTACAGGGGGCCTCACAGATACGCAGTATTTT.

The chain carries TRBV15 and TRBJ2-1; TRBD2 matches at 11 bases. J lost 3 bases, V lost 8 bases, and 12 bases had no gene match. The CDR3 covers 17 residues. Germline values: CDR1 LNHNV, CDR2 YYDKDF (reference sequence). CDR3 sequence: CATRRTSGGVLYNEQFF. In DNA, the CDR3 is TGTGCCACCCGAAGAACTAGCGGGGGCGTACTCTACAATGAGCAGTTCTTC.

This clonotype has just a few counts. This sequence joins TRBV29-1 and TRBJ2-7, with D possibly TRBD2 on 6 matching bases. CDR1 SQVTM and CDR2 ANQGSEA come from the germline V gene. The germline V and J ends were trimmed by 6 bases and 3 bases, with 24 bases remaining between them. The CDR3 runs 16 residues. DNA for the CDR3: TGCAGCGTCAAAGACGGCTTTAGCGGTAGTAACTACGAGCAGTACTTC. Its translation is CSVKDGFSGSNYEQYF.

The chain carries TRBV20-1 and TRBJ1-5, with 7 bases fitting TRBD1. There are 11 residues in the CDR3. Looked up from germline, CDR1 is DFQATT and CDR2 is SNEGSKA (reference sequence). V lost 6 bases, J lost 13 bases, and 9 bases stayed unmatched. For the CDR3, the DNA is TGCAGTGCCGTATCTCCAGGGGGGCAGCATTTT. As protein: CSAVSPGGQHF.

The chain has TRBV10-3 and TRBJ2-2, with D unclear. Germline V CDR1 and CDR2: ENHRY, SYGVKD. The CDR3 spans 13 residues. V gave up 9 bases and J gave up 5 bases, with 13 bases separating them. Here the CDR3 reads CAITRERTGELFF. In DNA form, the CDR3 reads TGTGCCATTACCCGTGAGAGGACCGGGGAGCTGTTTTTT.

This clonotype was picked up a small number of times. The chain carries TRBV9 and TRBJ1-1; D not resolved. V shed 3 bases and J shed 6 bases, with 18 bases lying between them. Per the germline V gene, CDR1 is SGDLS and CDR2 is YYNGEE. The CDR3 runs to 15 residues. CDR3 in DNA: TGTGCCAGCAGCGCAGGCCCCGGGGTTGGAGCTGAAGCTTTCTTT. Encoded protein: CASSAGPGVGAEAFF.

The chain carries TRBV29-1 and TRBJ2-7, with D perhaps TRBD1 (6 bases). Per the germline V gene, CDR1 is SQVTM and CDR2 is ANQGSEA. Trimming cost V 7 bases and J 6 bases, with 19 bases left between them. The CDR3 has 13 amino acids. Here the CDR3 DNA reads TGCAGCGCTTACCCCGTGGGGGCGAGCGAGCAGTACTTC. Residues: CSAYPVGASEQYF.